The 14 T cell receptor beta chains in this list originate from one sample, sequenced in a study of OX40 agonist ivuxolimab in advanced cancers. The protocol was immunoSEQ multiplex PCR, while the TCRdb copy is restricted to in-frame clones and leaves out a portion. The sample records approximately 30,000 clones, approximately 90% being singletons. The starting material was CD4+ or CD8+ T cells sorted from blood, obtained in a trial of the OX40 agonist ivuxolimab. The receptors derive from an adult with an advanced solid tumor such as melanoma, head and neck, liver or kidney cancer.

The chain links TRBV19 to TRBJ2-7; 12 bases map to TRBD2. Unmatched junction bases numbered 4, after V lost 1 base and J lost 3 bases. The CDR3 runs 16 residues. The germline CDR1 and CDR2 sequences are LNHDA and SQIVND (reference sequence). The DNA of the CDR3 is TGTGCCAGTAGTATAGCCCTAGCGGGAGGGGGCTACGAGCAGTACTTC. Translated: CASSIALAGGGYEQYF.

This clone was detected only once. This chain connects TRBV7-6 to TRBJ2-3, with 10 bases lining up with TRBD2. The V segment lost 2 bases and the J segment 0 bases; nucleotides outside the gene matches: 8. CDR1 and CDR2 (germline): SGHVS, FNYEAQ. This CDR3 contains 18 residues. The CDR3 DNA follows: TGTGCCAGCAGCTTACCCGCAGGACTAGCGGCTAGCACAGATACGCAGTATTTT. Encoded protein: CASSLPAGLAASTDTQYF. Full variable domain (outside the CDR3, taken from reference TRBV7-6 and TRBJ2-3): GAGVSQSPRYKVTKRGQDVALRCDPISGHVSLYWYRQALGQGPEFLTYFNYEAQQDKSGLPNDRFSAERPEGSISTLTIQRTEQRDSAMYRCASSLPAGLAASTDTQYFGPGTRLTVL.

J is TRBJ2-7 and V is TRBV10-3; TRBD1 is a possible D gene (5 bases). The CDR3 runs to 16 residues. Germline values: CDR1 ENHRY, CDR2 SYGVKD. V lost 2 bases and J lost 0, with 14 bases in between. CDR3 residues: CAISERTPESSYEQYF. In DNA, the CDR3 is TGTGCCATCAGTGAGCGGACACCAGAGAGCTCCTACGAGCAGTACTTC.

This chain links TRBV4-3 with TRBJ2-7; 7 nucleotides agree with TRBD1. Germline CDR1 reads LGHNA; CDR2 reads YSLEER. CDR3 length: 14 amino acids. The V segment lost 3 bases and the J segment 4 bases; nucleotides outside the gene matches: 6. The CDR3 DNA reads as TGCGCCAGCAGCCAGGGGGACAGAGGATACGAGCAGTACTTC. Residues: CASSQGDRGYEQYF.

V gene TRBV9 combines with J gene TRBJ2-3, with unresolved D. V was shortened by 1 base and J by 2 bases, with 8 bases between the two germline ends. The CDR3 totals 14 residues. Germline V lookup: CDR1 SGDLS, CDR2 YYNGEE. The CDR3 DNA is TGTGCCAGCAGCGTAAGTGGTACCACAGATACGCAGTATTTT. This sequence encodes CASSVSGTTDTQYF. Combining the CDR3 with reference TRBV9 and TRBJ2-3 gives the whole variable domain DSGVTQTPKHLITATGQRVTLRCSPRSGDLSVYWYQQSLDQGLQFLIQYYNGEERAKGNILERFSAQQFPDLHSELNLSSLELGDSALYFCASSVSGTTDTQYFGPGTRLTVL.

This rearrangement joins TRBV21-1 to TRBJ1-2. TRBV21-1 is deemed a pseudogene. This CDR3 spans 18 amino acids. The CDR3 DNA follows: TGTGCCAGCTCACTCCAAGTCCCTCCGTATTCGGGGGCAGGTGGCTACACCTTC. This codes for CASSLQVPPYSGAGGYTF.

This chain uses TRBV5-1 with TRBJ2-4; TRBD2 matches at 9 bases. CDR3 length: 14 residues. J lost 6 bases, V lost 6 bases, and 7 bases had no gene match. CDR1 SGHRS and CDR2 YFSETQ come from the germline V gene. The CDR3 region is CASTEGGGVNIQYF. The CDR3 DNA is TGCGCCAGCACCGAGGGCGGGGGGGTAAACATTCAGTACTTC.

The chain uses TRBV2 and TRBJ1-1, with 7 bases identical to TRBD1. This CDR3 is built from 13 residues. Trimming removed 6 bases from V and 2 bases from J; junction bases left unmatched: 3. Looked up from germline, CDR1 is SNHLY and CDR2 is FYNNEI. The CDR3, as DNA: TGTGCCAGCAGGGGGGACAGCAACACTGAAGCTTTCTTT. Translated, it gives CASRGDSNTEAFF.

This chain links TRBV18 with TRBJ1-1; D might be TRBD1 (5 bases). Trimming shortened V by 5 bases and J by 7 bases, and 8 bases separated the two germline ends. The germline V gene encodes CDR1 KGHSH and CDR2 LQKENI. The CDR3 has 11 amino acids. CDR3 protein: CASSLTDEAFF. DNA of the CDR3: TGTGCCAGCTCATTGACAGATGAAGCTTTCTTT.

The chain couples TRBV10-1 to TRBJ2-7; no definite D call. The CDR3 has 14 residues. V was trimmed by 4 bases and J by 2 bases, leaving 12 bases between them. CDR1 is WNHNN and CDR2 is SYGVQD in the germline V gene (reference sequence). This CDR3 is CASSVTELPYEQYF. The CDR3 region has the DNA TGCGCCAGCAGTGTTACAGAACTCCCCTACGAGCAGTACTTC.

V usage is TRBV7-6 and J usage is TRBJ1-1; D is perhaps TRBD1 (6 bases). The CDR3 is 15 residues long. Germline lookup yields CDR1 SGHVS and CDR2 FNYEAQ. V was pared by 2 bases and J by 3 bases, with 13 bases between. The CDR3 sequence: CASSLKTQGYTEAFF. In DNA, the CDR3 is TGTGCCAGCAGCTTAAAGACGCAGGGGTACACTGAAGCTTTCTTT.

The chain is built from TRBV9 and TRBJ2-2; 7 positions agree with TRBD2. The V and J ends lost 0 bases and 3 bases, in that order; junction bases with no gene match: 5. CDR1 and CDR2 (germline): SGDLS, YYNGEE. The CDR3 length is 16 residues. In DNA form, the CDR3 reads TGTGCCAGCAGCGTAGATCCAGCGGGATACACCGGGGAGCTGTTTTTT. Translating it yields CASSVDPAGYTGELFF.

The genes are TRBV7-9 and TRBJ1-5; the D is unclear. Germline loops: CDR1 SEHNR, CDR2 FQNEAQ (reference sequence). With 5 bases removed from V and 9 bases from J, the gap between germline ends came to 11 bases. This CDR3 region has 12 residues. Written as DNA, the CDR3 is TGTGCCAGCAGCGACGGCTCCCCGCCCCAGCATTTT. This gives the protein CASSDGSPPQHF. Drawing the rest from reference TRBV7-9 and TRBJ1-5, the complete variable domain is DTGVSQNPRHKITKRGQNVTFRCDPISEHNRLYWYRQTLGQGPEFLTYFQNEAQLEKSRLLSDRFSAERPKGSFSTLEIQRTEQGDSAMYLCASSDGSPPQHFGDGTRLSIL.

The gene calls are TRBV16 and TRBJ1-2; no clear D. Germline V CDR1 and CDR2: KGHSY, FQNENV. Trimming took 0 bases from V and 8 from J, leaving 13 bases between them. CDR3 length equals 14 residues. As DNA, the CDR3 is TGTGCCAGCAGCCAATCGGGCTCTGGGGTGGGCTACACCTTC. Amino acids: CASSQSGSGVGYTF.